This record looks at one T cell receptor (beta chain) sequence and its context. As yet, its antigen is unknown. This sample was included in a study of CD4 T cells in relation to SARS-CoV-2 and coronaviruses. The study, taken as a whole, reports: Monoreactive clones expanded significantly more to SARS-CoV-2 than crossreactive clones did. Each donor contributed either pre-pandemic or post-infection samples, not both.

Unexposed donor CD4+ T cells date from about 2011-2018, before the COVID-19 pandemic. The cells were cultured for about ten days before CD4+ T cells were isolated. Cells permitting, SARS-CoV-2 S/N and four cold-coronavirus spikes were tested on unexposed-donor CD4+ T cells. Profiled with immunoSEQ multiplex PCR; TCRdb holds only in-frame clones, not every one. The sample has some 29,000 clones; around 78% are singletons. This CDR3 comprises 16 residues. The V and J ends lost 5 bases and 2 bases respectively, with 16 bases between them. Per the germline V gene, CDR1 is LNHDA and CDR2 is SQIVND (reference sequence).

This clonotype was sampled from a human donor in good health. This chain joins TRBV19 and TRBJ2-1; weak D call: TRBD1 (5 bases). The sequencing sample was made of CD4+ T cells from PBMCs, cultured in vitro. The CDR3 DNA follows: TGTGCCAGTAGTGGTGCCCTAGGGGCAGCCTACAATGAGCAGTTCTTC. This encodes CASSGALGAAYNEQFF.